The rows below give T cell receptor beta chains drawn from one sample of a study of blood T cell repertoires in COVID-19. Generated by immunoSEQ multiplex PCR, the TCRdb table keeps only in-frame clones and is missing some. The sample shows about 160,000 clones, approximately 90% of them seen only once. Sequencing input: peripheral blood. The receptors originated from a man in his late teens or twenties with acute or convalescent COVID-19. Each CDR3 is given with its conserved first and last residue. D genes are given only for firm matches. Clone size is shown for a subset of rows, as once, few, many or a class of expanded clone.

>TRBV3-1/TRBV3-2|TRBD2|-|TRBJ2-2
CASSRGLVSNTGELFF
TGTGCCAGCAGCAGAGGACTAGTGTCGAACACCGGGGAGCTGTTTTTT
>TRBV27|TRBD1|-|TRBJ1-4
CASSFQQGSRLFF
TGTGCCAGCAGTTTCCAACAGGGGAGTAGACTGTTTTTT
>TRBV7-9|-|-|TRBJ2-5
CASSLVGRETQYF
TGTGCCAGCAGCTTAGTAGGCAGGGAGACCCAGTACTTC
>TRBV7-2|TRBD1|-|TRBJ2-7
CASSLRTGGTREQYF
TGTGCCAGCAGCTTGCGGACAGGGGGCACCCGGGAGCAGTACTTC
>TRBV2|-|once|TRBJ2-7
CASSTDRQQYF
TGTGCCAGCAGTACGGACAGACAGCAGTACTTC
>TRBV1|-|-|TRBJ2-7
CTSSQDRPPQGSLYEQYF
TGCACCAGCAGCCAAGATCGACCCCCACAGGGTTCCCTCTACGAGCAGTACTTC
>TRBV18|TRBD1|-|TRBJ1-6
CASSPRQGGNNSPLHF
TGTGCCAGCTCTCCCCGACAGGGGGGTAATAATTCACCCCTCCACTTT
>TRBV9|-|-|TRBJ2-7
CASSVAGQSYEQYF
TGTGCCAGCAGCGTAGCCGGACAGTCCTACGAGCAGTACTTC
>TRBV18|TRBD1|-|TRBJ2-7
CASSPRQGSYEQYF
TGTGCCAGCTCACCGCGACAGGGGAGCTACGAGCAGTACTTC
>TRBV5-4|TRBD1|-|TRBJ1-4
CASSSGGRDEKLFF
TGTGCCAGCAGCTCAGGGGGAAGGGATGAAAAACTGTTTTTT
>TRBV6-1|TRBD1|few|TRBJ2-7
CASSEGTGGSYEQYF
TGTGCCAGCAGTGAAGGGACAGGGGGTTCGTACGAGCAGTACTTC
>TRBV7-9|-|-|TRBJ2-7
CASTLGAKESSYEQYF
TGTGCCAGCACCCTAGGAGCGAAGGAAAGCTCCTACGAGCAGTACTTC
>TRBV27|TRBD1|-|TRBJ1-1
CASSSWDRNTEAFF
TGTGCCAGCAGTTCTTGGGACAGAAACACTGAAGCTTTCTTT
>TRBV5-4|TRBD2|-|TRBJ2-5
CASSLERTSGGAIKTQYF
TGTGCCAGCAGCTTGGAGCGGACTAGCGGGGGGGCCATAAAGACCCAGTACTTC
>TRBV30|-|-|TRBJ2-1
CAWSGGPSSYNEQFF
TGTGCCTGGAGTGGAGGGCCAAGCTCCTACAATGAGCAGTTCTTC
>TRBV5-1|-|once|TRBJ1-1
CASSLAGGAEAFF
TGCGCCAGCAGCTTGGCCGGGGGGGCTGAAGCTTTCTTT
>TRBV9|TRBD1|-|TRBJ1-6
CASSLRTGDNSPLHF
TGTGCCAGCAGCCTTCGGACAGGGGATAATTCACCCCTCCACTTT
>TRBV29-1|TRBD1|-|TRBJ1-1
CSVEYIGGRAFDTEAFF
TGCAGCGTCGAATATATAGGGGGCAGGGCATTCGACACTGAAGCTTTCTTT
>TRBV6-6|TRBD2|-|TRBJ2-1
CASSRLAGVTYNEQFF
TGTGCCAGCAGTCGACTAGCGGGAGTAACATACAATGAGCAGTTCTTC
>TRBV27|TRBD2|once|TRBJ2-7
CASSFASGSYEQYF
TGTGCCAGCAGTTTTGCTAGCGGGTCCTACGAGCAGTACTTC
>TRBV6-6|-|many|TRBJ1-5
CASSLLELSNQPQHF
TGTGCCAGCAGTTTATTAGAACTTAGCAATCAGCCCCAGCATTTT
>TRBV28|-|-|TRBJ1-2
CASRPDKIYGYTF
TGTGCCAGCAGGCCGGACAAGATCTATGGCTACACCTTC
>TRBV27|-|-|TRBJ2-1
CASSLSWGGRGNEQFF
TGTGCCAGCAGTTTATCGTGGGGGGGCAGGGGCAATGAGCAGTTCTTC
>TRBV18|-|few|TRBJ2-3
CASSIYRFSTDTQYF
TGTGCCAGCTCCATCTACAGATTTAGCACAGATACGCAGTATTTT
>TRBV5-1|-|-|TRBJ1-3
CASSLAGETSGNTIYF
TGCGCCAGCAGCTTGGCTGGGGAGACCTCTGGAAACACCATATATTTT
>TRBV6-5|-|-|TRBJ2-1
CASATNVVNEQFF
TGTGCCAGCGCTACCAACGTCGTGAATGAGCAGTTCTTC
>TRBV19|-|-|TRBJ1-2
CASKTGLRGYTF
TGTGCCAGTAAAACGGGACTGCGGGGCTACACCTTC
>TRBV27|-|-|TRBJ1-1
CASSGYRGTEAFF
TGTGCCAGCAGTGGATATCGAGGGACTGAAGCTTTCTTT
>TRBV11-2|-|-|TRBJ2-7
CASSLGYGGEQYF
TGTGCCAGCAGCTTAGGTTATGGGGGGGAGCAGTACTTC
>TRBV2|TRBD2|few|TRBJ2-5
CAYSGNRQETQYF
TGTGCCTATAGCGGGAACCGACAAGAGACCCAGTACTTC
>TRBV7-9|-|-|TRBJ1-2
CASSLIQGVRGYTF
TGTGCCAGCAGCTTAATACAGGGAGTGCGCGGCTACACCTTC
>TRBV6-1|-|-|TRBJ1-2
CASSERGLPWYGYTF
TGTGCCAGCAGTGAAAGAGGACTCCCATGGTATGGCTACACCTTC
>TRBV25-1|-|-|TRBJ1-2
CASRQGSRGYTF
TGTGCCAGCCGGCAGGGGTCTCGGGGCTACACCTTC
>TRBV24-1|TRBD2|-|TRBJ2-1
CATSLQGTSGYNEQFF
TGTGCCACCAGCCTTCAAGGGACTAGCGGATACAATGAGCAGTTCTTC